The rows below give T cell receptor beta chains drawn from one sample of a study of blood T cell repertoires in COVID-19. Assay used: immunoSEQ multiplex PCR; TCRdb lists only in-frame clones, some missing. This sample has a few hundred thousand clones; roughly 88% occur once, and the top ten carry more than 0.55%. The source material was peripheral blood. These TCRs come from a human donor in a cohort sampled during active COVID-19. Each CDR3 is given with its conserved first and last residue. A D gene is named only where the DNA matches it firmly. For some rows the clone size is stated as once, few or many, or as a class when expanded; others skip it.

D: NA
size: NA
J: TRBJ1-5
V: TRBV7-6
DNA: TGTGCCAGCAGCCCATCCGCGAGTCAGCCCCAGCATTTT
CDR3: CASSPSASQPQHF

D: NA
size: once
J: TRBJ1-2
V: TRBV5-4
DNA: TGTGCCAGCAGCTCTCGGAGGGGCAGGGAAGGCGGCTACACCTTC
CDR3: CASSSRRGREGGYTF

D: TRBD2
size: once
J: TRBJ2-1
V: TRBV7-9
DNA: TGTGCCAGCAGTTCCTCGGTGGGACTAGCGGGAGGGATCCACAATGAGCAGTTCTTC
CDR3: CASSSSVGLAGGIHNEQFF

D: NA
size: NA
J: TRBJ1-5
V: TRBV6-5
DNA: NA
CDR3: CASSSSMRLSQPQHF

D: NA
size: NA
J: TRBJ2-1
V: TRBV20-1
DNA: TGCAGTGCTAGTGCTAGAGTGGTGAGTAATGAGCAGTTCTTC
CDR3: CSASARVVSNEQFF

D: NA
size: NA
J: TRBJ2-7
V: TRBV12-5
DNA: TGTGCTAGTGGTTTGGTAAGGGGGGGCGCTTGGGCCTACGAGCAGTACTTC
CDR3: CASGLVRGGAWAYEQYF

D: TRBD1
size: NA
J: TRBJ2-7
V: TRBV10-1
DNA: TGCGCCAGCAGGGCCGGGACAGGGGCCGAGCAGTACTTC
CDR3: CASRAGTGAEQYF

D: NA
size: NA
J: TRBJ1-5
V: TRBV19
DNA: TGTGCCAGTAGTCTCGTCGGCAGGGTTAGTCAGCCCCAGCATTTT
CDR3: CASSLVGRVSQPQHF

D: TRBD1
size: NA
J: TRBJ1-3
V: TRBV28
DNA: TGTGCCAGCACAAGCCCAGAAGGGAAGGGGGCAGACACCATATATTTT
CDR3: CASTSPEGKGADTIYF

D: TRBD1
size: once
J: TRBJ1-4
V: TRBV19
DNA: TGTGCCAGTAGCTCCGACAGGGGGCGTCCGGATGAAAAACTGTTTTTT
CDR3: CASSSDRGRPDEKLFF

D: NA
size: NA
J: TRBJ2-1
V: TRBV5-6
DNA: TGTGCCAGCAGCTTGGCCGGTACAGGGAAAAAAGGTGAGCAGTTCTTC
CDR3: CASSLAGTGKKGEQFF

D: NA
size: many
J: TRBJ1-2
V: TRBV5-1
DNA: TGCGCCAGCCCGGGGTTTGGCGGCTACACCTTC
CDR3: CASPGFGGYTF

D: TRBD1
size: NA
J: TRBJ1-2
V: TRBV4-3
DNA: TGCGCCAGCGCTATAGACAGGGACTCTGGCTACACCTTC
CDR3: CASAIDRDSGYTF

D: NA
size: NA
J: TRBJ1-1
V: TRBV5-1
DNA: TGCGCCAGCAGCTTCTCATTGTCAGGCAACGTTATGAACACTGAAGCTTTCTTT
CDR3: CASSFSLSGNVMNTEAFF

D: NA
size: few
J: TRBJ2-7
V: TRBV10-3
DNA: TGTGCCATCAGTGAATTCGAGGATGGCGAGCAGTACTTC
CDR3: CAISEFEDGEQYF

D: TRBD1
size: once
J: TRBJ1-1
V: TRBV19
DNA: TGTGCCAGTAGCGCACAGGGGGCCACTGAAGCTTTCTTT
CDR3: CASSAQGATEAFF

D: TRBD1
size: NA
J: TRBJ1-6
V: TRBV27
DNA: TGTGCCAGCACCGACAGGGGAGGACGGGGTTCACCCCTCCACTTT
CDR3: CASTDRGGRGSPLHF

D: NA
size: NA
J: TRBJ1-2
V: TRBV10-3
DNA: TGTGCCATCAGTGTTGGGCAGGGTGACTATGGCTACACCTTC
CDR3: CAISVGQGDYGYTF

D: NA
size: NA
J: TRBJ1-2
V: TRBV7-3
DNA: TGTGCCAGCAGCTTAAACACAAACCCCACGGGCTACACCTTC
CDR3: CASSLNTNPTGYTF

D: TRBD2
size: once
J: TRBJ2-7
V: TRBV19
DNA: TGTGCCAGTAGTCCTGGTGGGAGCGGGAGGTACGAGCAGTACTTC
CDR3: CASSPGGSGRYEQYF

D: TRBD1
size: NA
J: TRBJ1-1
V: TRBV11-2
DNA: TGTGCCAGCAGCCGGAAAGGACAGGAATTGGACACTGAAGCTTTCTTT
CDR3: CASSRKGQELDTEAFF

D: NA
size: NA
J: TRBJ1-2
V: TRBV7-2
DNA: TGTGCCAGCAGCTTAGCAGACAGATCTATAGGCTACACCTTC
CDR3: CASSLADRSIGYTF

D: NA
size: NA
J: TRBJ2-3
V: TRBV27
DNA: TGTGCCAGCACCCCGTTTGTCCCCACTAGCACAGATACGCAGTATTTT
CDR3: CASTPFVPTSTDTQYF

D: NA
size: NA
J: TRBJ2-7
V: TRBV12-5
DNA: TGTGCTAGTGGTTTGGCATCCTACGAGCAGTACTTC
CDR3: CASGLASYEQYF

D: NA
size: NA
J: TRBJ2-5
V: TRBV27
DNA: TGTGCCAGCAGCAACCCATCGGGAGAGACCCAGTACTTC
CDR3: CASSNPSGETQYF

D: NA
size: NA
J: TRBJ1-2
V: TRBV19
DNA: TGTGCCAGTAGTCGGAACAGGGAAGTCTATGGCTACACCTTC
CDR3: CASSRNREVYGYTF

D: NA
size: NA
J: TRBJ1-2
V: TRBV6-5
DNA: TGTGCCAGCCGGGACTATGGCTACACCTTC
CDR3: CASRDYGYTF

D: NA
size: once
J: TRBJ1-1
V: TRBV7-2
DNA: TGTGCCAGCAGCTTATCGGAGAGCACTGAAGCTTTCTTT
CDR3: CASSLSESTEAFF

D: NA
size: NA
J: TRBJ2-7
V: TRBV29-1
DNA: TGCAGCGTTGTGGGAAAGGACAGTGGGGCTTCCTACGAGCAGTACTTC
CDR3: CSVVGKDSGASYEQYF

D: NA
size: NA
J: TRBJ1-3
V: TRBV10-3
DNA: TGTGCCATACGCCCGGGAGGCACCCGCAAGCCGGGGGGAAACACCATATATTTT
CDR3: CAIRPGGTRKPGGNTIYF

D: NA
size: NA
J: TRBJ2-6
V: TRBV9
DNA: TGTGCCAGCAGCCCCAGAATAGCCAACGTCCTGACTTTC
CDR3: CASSPRIANVLTF

D: NA
size: NA
J: TRBJ2-5
V: TRBV11-2
DNA: TGTGCCAGCAGCTTAGACTTGGCGGGACGCCACCTGCAAGAGACCCAGTACTTC
CDR3: CASSLDLAGRHLQETQYF

D: TRBD2
size: NA
J: TRBJ2-7
V: TRBV14
DNA: TGTGCCAGCAGCCAACCCCGGGCTAGCGGGGACTACGAGCAGTACTTC
CDR3: CASSQPRASGDYEQYF

D: NA
size: once
J: TRBJ1-3
V: TRBV11-2
DNA: TGTGCCAGCAGCTTAGGAGGGCGAATCTCTGGAAACACCATATATTTT
CDR3: CASSLGGRISGNTIYF

D: TRBD1
size: NA
J: TRBJ1-2
V: TRBV27
DNA: TGTGCCAGCAGTTTAGGAGCCGCACCGGGACAGGGAAACTATGGCTACACCTTC
CDR3: CASSLGAAPGQGNYGYTF

D: NA
size: once
J: TRBJ2-7
V: TRBV18
DNA: TGTGCCAGCTCACGGGACGGGAGCTCCTACGAGCAGTACTTC
CDR3: CASSRDGSSYEQYF

D: NA
size: NA
J: TRBJ1-3
V: TRBV18
DNA: TGTGCCAGCTCACCACTGGCAGACTCTGGAAACACCATATATTTT
CDR3: CASSPLADSGNTIYF

D: NA
size: once
J: TRBJ1-1
V: TRBV12-3/TRBV12-4
DNA: TGTGCCAGCAGTTTAAATGGGGGGATTGAAGCTTTCTTT
CDR3: CASSLNGGIEAFF

D: TRBD2
size: NA
J: TRBJ2-7
V: TRBV5-4
DNA: TGTGCCAGCAGCGCGCCGGGACTAGCGGGTCGAGAGCAGTACTTC
CDR3: CASSAPGLAGREQYF

D: TRBD1
size: NA
J: TRBJ1-5
V: TRBV10-3
DNA: TGTGCCATCAGTGAGGGACAGGGACGTCTCAATCAGCCCCAGCATTTT
CDR3: CAISEGQGRLNQPQHF

D: TRBD2
size: NA
J: TRBJ2-7
V: TRBV4-3
DNA: TGCGCCAGCAGCCAAGAAAGGACTAGCCACTACGAGCAGTACTTC
CDR3: CASSQERTSHYEQYF

D: TRBD1
size: NA
J: TRBJ1-5
V: TRBV6-4
DNA: TGTGCCAGCAGTAAAATTCCGGGACAGGGGGCAGGTCAGCCCCAGCATTTT
CDR3: CASSKIPGQGAGQPQHF

D: TRBD1
size: NA
J: TRBJ2-7
V: TRBV5-4
DNA: TGTGCCAGCAGCTTTTCCGGGACAGGGGGTTACGAGCAGTACTTC
CDR3: CASSFSGTGGYEQYF

D: TRBD1
size: NA
J: TRBJ2-1
V: TRBV19
DNA: TGTGCCAGTAGTTCCGGGACAGGTAGGGGCTACAATGAGCAGTTCTTC
CDR3: CASSSGTGRGYNEQFF

D: TRBD1
size: NA
J: TRBJ2-5
V: TRBV30
DNA: TGTGCCTGGAGTGGGGACAGGGGCGAGACCCAGTACTTC
CDR3: CAWSGDRGETQYF

D: NA
size: NA
J: TRBJ1-2
V: TRBV27
DNA: TGTGCCAGCGGTCGATCCGACAATGTACTCTATGGCTACACCTTC
CDR3: CASGRSDNVLYGYTF

D: TRBD1
size: NA
J: TRBJ1-4
V: TRBV4-1
DNA: TGCGCCAGCAGCCAAACAGACCGGGACAGGGGACAGGAAAAACTGTTTTTT
CDR3: CASSQTDRDRGQEKLFF

D: NA
size: once
J: TRBJ2-6
V: TRBV19
DNA: TGTGCCAGTTGGGGCTCTGGCGGGGCCAACGTCCTGACTTTC
CDR3: CASWGSGGANVLTF

D: TRBD1
size: NA
J: TRBJ1-5
V: TRBV5-1
DNA: TGCGCCAGCAGCTTCACCGGGACAGAGCCCAATCAGCCCCAGCATTTT
CDR3: CASSFTGTEPNQPQHF

D: NA
size: NA
J: TRBJ2-1
V: TRBV27
DNA: TGTGCCAGCAGTTTATTGTCCCTACCTCACAATGAGCAGTTCTTC
CDR3: CASSLLSLPHNEQFF

D: TRBD1
size: NA
J: TRBJ1-2
V: TRBV12-3/TRBV12-4
DNA: TGTGCCAGCAGTTTACGACAGGGACACGGCTACACCTTC
CDR3: CASSLRQGHGYTF

D: TRBD1
size: few
J: TRBJ1-6
V: TRBV18
DNA: TGTGCCAGCTCACCTCTTGGGACAGGGAATTCGCCCCTCCACTTT
CDR3: CASSPLGTGNSPLHF

D: NA
size: NA
J: TRBJ2-7
V: TRBV3-1/TRBV3-2
DNA: TGTGCCAGCAGCCAACCAGGGGTGTCCTACGAGCAGTACTTC
CDR3: CASSQPGVSYEQYF

D: TRBD1
size: NA
J: TRBJ1-3
V: TRBV18
DNA: TGTGCCAGCTCACCACCCCAGGGGGCGACCTCTGGAAACACCATATATTTT
CDR3: CASSPPQGATSGNTIYF

D: NA
size: NA
J: TRBJ1-1
V: TRBV6-2/TRBV6-3
DNA: TGTGCCAGCAGTTACGCGGGGGAAGCTGAAGCTTTCTTT
CDR3: CASSYAGEAEAFF

D: NA
size: NA
J: TRBJ2-5
V: TRBV5-6
DNA: TGTGCCAGCAGCTTGGGAGTACAAGAGACCCAGTACTTC
CDR3: CASSLGVQETQYF

D: TRBD1
size: NA
J: TRBJ1-1
V: TRBV9
DNA: TGTGCCAGCAGCGCAGGGGGGAACACTGAAGCTTTCTTT
CDR3: CASSAGGNTEAFF